The clone carrying this TCR beta chain occurred many times. Its antigen is as yet unknown. This sample was included in a study of T cell repertoires in cytomegalovirus infection. Study context: Matching HLA type, along with CMV infection, was indicated by public TCR beta signatures.

Using its own MiXCR run on the reads, TCRdb lists one record per CDR3 protein. The sample consists of 560,000 or so distinct CDR3 sequences, approximately 16% of them appearing once. Regarding the study as a whole: The study found HLA-C-restricted CMV-specific TCR beta clonotypes dominating the ex vivo response. Accumulated public TCR beta family frequency recognized individuals carrying CMV together with the relevant HLA.

The germline V gene encodes CDR1 SEHNR and CDR2 FQNEAQ (reference sequence). V was shortened by 5 bases and J by 0 bases, with 14 bases between the two germline ends. This CDR3 spans 16 amino acids. Material for sequencing was CD8+ T cells from PBMCs. The TCR originated in a human donor in good health (CMV status not recorded). Some clones in this sample may be carry-over from other donors' samples. The V and J genes are TRBV7-9 and TRBJ2-1; no reliable D call. In nucleotides, the CDR3 is TGTGCCAGCAGCCCTTTAGAGGTGAGCTCCTACAATGAGCAGTTCTTC. Protein sequence: CASSPLEVSSYNEQFF.